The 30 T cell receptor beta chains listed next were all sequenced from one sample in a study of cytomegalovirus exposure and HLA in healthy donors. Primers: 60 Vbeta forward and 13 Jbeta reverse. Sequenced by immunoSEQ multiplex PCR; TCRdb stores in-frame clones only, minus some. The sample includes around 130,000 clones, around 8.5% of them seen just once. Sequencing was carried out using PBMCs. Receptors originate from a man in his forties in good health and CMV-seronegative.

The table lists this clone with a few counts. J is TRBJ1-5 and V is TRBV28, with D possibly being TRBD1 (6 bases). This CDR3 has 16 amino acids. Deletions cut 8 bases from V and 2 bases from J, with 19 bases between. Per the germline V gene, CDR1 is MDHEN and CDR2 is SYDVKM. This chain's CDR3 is CASAALGAGGNQPQHF. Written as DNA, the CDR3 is TGTGCCAGCGCAGCTCTAGGGGCAGGGGGCAATCAGCCCCAGCATTTT.

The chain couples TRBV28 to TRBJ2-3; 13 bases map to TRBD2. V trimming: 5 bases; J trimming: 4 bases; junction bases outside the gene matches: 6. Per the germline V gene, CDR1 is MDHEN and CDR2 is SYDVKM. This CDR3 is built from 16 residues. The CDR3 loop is CASSPSTSGGADTQYF. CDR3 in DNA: TGTGCCAGCAGTCCATCCACTAGCGGGGGGGCAGATACGCAGTATTTT.

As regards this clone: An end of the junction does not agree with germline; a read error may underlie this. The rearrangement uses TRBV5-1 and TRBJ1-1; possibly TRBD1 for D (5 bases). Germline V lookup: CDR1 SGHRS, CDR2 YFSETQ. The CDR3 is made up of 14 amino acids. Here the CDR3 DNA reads TGCGCCAGCAGATTGGAACAGGTCGCCACTGAAGCTTTCTTT. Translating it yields CASRLEQVATEAFF.

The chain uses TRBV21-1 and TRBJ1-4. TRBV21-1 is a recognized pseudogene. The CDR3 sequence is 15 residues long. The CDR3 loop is CASSGITGINEKLFF. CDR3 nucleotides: TGTGCCAGCAGCGGGATCACCGGGATAAATGAAAAACTGTTTTTT.

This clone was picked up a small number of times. The CDR3 loop reads CATAGPANTGELFF. The CDR3 DNA follows: TGTGCCACCGCGGGACCCGCGAACACCGGGGAGCTGTTTTTT. This chain uses TRBV10-3 with TRBJ2-2; a possible D gene is TRBD2 (6 bases). This CDR3 spans 14 amino acids. Germline loops: CDR1 ENHRY, CDR2 SYGVKD. Between the trimmed V and J ends, which lost 10 bases and 0 bases, there was a span of 12 bases.

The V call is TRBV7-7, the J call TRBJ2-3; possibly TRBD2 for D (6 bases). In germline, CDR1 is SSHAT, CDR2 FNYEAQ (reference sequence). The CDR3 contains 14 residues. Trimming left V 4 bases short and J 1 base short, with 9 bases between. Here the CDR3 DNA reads TGTGCCAGCAGCTCGGGACTGGGCACAGATACGCAGTATTTT. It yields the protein CASSSGLGTDTQYF. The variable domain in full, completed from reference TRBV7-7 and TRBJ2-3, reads GAGVSQSPRYKVTKRGQDVTLRCDPISSHATLYWYQQALGQGPEFLTYFNYEAQPDKSGLPSDRFSAERPEGSISTLTIQRTEQRDSAMYRCASSSGLGTDTQYFGPGTRLTVL.

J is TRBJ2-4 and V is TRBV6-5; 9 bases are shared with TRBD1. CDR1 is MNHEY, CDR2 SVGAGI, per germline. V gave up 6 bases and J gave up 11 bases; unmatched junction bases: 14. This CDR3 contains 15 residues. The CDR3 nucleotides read TGTGCCAGCAGACCCTTCCTACAGGGGGCTTCCCTTCAGTACTTC. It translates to CASRPFLQGASLQYF.

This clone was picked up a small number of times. In DNA, the CDR3 is TGTGCCAGCAGTTTCCGGGGTCCCGGCAATCAGCCCCAGCATTTT. The encoded protein is CASSFRGPGNQPQHF. The chain carries TRBV28 and TRBJ1-5; no firm D call. V was clipped by 3 bases and J by 2 bases, with 11 bases between them. CDR3 length equals 15 residues. CDR1 is MDHEN and CDR2 is SYDVKM in the germline V gene.

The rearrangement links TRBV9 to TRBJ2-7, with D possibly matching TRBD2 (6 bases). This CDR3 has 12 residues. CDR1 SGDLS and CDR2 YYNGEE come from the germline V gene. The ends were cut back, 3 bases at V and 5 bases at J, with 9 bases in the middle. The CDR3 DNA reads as TGTGCCAGCAGCGACGGGAGCCACGAGCAGTACTTC. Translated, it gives CASSDGSHEQYF.

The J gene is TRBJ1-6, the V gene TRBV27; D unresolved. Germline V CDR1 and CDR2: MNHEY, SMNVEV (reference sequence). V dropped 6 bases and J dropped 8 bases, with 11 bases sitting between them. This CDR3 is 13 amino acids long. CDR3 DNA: TGTGCCAGCAGACCGGGAACAGATTCACCCCTCCACTTT. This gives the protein CASRPGTDSPLHF.

Here the CDR3 reads CASRRGGKDTQYF. Here the CDR3 DNA reads TGTGCCAGCAGACGCGGGGGAAAGGATACGCAGTATTTT. The chain links TRBV28 to TRBJ2-3, with 7 bases that match TRBD2. The germline V gene has CDR1 MDHEN and CDR2 SYDVKM. This CDR3 contains 13 residues. With 6 bases clipped from V and 6 bases from J, the junction kept 6 bases outside the gene matches.

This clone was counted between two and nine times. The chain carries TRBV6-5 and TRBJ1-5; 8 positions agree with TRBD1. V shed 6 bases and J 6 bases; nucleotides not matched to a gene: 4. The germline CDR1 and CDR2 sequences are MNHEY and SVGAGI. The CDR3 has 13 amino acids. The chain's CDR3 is CASSSDRGQPQHF. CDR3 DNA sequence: TGTGCCAGCAGCTCTGACAGGGGTCAGCCCCAGCATTTT.

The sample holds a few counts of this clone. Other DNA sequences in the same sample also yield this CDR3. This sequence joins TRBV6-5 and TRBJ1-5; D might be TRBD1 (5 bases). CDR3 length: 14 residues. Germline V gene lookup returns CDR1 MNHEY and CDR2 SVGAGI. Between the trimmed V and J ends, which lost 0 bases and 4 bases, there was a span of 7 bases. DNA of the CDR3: TGTGCCAGCAGTTACTCTGGGGGGAATCAGCCCCAGCATTTT. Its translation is CASSYSGGNQPQHF.

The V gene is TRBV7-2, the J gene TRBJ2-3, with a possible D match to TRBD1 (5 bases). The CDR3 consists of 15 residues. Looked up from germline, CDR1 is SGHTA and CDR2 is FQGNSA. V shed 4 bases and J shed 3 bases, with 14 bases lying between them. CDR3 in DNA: TGTGCCAGCAGCTCAAGGGGCCAGCCTACAGATACGCAGTATTTT. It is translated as CASSSRGQPTDTQYF.

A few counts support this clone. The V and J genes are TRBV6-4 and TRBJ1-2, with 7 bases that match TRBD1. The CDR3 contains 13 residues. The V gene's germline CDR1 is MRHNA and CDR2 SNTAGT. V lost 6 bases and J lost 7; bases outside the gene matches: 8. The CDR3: CASSQGTVGGYTF. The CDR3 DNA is TGTGCCAGCAGCCAAGGGACAGTCGGTGGCTACACCTTC.

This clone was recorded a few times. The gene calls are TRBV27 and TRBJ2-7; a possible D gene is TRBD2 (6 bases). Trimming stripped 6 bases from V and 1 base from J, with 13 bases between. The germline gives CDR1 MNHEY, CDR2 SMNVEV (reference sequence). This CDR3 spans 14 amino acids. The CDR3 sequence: CASRPRAGSYEQYF. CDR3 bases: TGTGCCAGCAGGCCACGTGCGGGATCCTACGAGCAGTACTTC.

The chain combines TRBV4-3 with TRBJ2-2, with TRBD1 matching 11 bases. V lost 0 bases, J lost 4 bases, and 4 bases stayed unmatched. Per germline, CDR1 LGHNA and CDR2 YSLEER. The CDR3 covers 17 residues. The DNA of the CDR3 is TGCGCCAGCAGCCAAGAGGGGACAGGGGGAGTCACCGGGGAGCTGTTTTTT. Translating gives CASSQEGTGGVTGELFF.

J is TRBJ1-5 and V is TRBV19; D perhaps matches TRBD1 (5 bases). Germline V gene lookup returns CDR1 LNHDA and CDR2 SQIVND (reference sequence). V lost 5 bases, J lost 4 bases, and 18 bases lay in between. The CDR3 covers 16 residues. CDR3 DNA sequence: TGTGCCAGTAGTGCCCGGACAAAGGATCCAAATCAGCCCCAGCATTTT. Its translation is CASSARTKDPNQPQHF.

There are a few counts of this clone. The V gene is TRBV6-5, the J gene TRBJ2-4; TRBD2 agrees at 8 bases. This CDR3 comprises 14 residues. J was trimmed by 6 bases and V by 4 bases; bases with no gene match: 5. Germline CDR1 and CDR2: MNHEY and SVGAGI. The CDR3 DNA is TGTGCCAGCAGTTCCCGGGAGGGCACAAACATTCAGTACTTC. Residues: CASSSREGTNIQYF.

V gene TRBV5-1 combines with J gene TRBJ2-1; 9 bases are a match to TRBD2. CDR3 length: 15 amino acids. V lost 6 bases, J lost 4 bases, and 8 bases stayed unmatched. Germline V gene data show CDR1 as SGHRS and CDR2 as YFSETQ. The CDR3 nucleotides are TGCGCCAGCACCCTTAGCGGGGGACGATACAATGAGCAGTTCTTC. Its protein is CASTLSGGRYNEQFF.

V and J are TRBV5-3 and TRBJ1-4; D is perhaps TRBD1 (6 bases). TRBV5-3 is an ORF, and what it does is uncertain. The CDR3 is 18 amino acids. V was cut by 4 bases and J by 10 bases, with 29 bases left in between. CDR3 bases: TGTGCCAGAAGCCCCGACCCCCGGAAGGACAGCCAGGGTGGAAAACTGTTTTTT. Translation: CARSPDPRKDSQGGKLFF.

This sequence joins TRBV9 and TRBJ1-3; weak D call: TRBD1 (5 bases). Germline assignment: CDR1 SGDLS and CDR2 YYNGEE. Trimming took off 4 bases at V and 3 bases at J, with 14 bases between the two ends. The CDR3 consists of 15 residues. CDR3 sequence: CASSPPGGFGNTIYF. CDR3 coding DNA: TGTGCCAGCAGCCCACCGGGGGGGTTTGGAAACACCATATATTTT.

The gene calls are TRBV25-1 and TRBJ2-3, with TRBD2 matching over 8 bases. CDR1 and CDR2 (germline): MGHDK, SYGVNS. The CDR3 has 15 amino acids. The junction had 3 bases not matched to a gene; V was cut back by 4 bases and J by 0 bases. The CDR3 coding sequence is TGTGCCAGCAGTGTTTCGGGGGGGAGCACAGATACGCAGTATTTT. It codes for CASSVSGGSTDTQYF. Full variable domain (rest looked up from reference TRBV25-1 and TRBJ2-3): EADIYQTPRYLVIGTGKKITLECSQTMGHDKMYWYQQDPGMELHLIHYSYGVNSTEKGDLSSESTVSRIRTEHFPLTLESARPSHTSQYLCASSVSGGSTDTQYFGPGTRLTVL.

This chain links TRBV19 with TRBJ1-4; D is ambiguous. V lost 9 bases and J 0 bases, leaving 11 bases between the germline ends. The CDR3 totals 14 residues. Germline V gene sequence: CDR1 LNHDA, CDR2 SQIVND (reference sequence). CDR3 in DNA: TGTGCCAGCACCCGGGTAGCAACTAATGAAAAACTGTTTTTT. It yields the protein CASTRVATNEKLFF.

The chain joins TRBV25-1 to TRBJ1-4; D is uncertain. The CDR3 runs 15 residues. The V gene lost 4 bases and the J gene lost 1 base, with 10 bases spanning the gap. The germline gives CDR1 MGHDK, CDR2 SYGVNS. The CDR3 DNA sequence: TGTGCCAGCAGTGGGCGGCTTCGAACTAATGAAAAACTGTTTTTT. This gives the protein CASSGRLRTNEKLFF.

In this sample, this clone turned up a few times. This CDR3 is CASSVAGNYEQYF. The CDR3 DNA reads as TGTGCCAGCAGCGTAGCGGGTAACTACGAGCAGTACTTC. J is TRBJ2-7 and V is TRBV9, with D unresolved. Germline V CDR1 and CDR2: SGDLS, YYNGEE. This CDR3 region has 13 residues. The germline V and J ends were trimmed by 0 bases and 3 bases, with 7 bases remaining between them.

DNA of the CDR3: TGCGCCAGCAGCAACGCTAGAGGTTCCTACGAGCAGTACTTC. Amino acids: CASSNARGSYEQYF. V is TRBV5-1 and J is TRBJ2-7; D not certain. CDR1 is SGHRS, CDR2 YFSETQ, per germline. This CDR3 region has 14 residues. Trimming cost V 4 bases and J 1 base, with 12 bases left between them.

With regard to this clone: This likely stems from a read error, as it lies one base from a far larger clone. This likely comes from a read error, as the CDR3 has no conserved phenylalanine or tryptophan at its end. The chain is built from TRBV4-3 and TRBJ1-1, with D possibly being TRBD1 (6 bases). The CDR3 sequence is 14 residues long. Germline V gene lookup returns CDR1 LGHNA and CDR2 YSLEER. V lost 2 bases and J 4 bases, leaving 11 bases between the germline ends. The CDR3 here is CASSQSLGGTEAFV. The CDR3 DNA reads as TGCGCCAGCAGCCAATCGCTAGGGGGCACTGAAGCTTTCGTT.

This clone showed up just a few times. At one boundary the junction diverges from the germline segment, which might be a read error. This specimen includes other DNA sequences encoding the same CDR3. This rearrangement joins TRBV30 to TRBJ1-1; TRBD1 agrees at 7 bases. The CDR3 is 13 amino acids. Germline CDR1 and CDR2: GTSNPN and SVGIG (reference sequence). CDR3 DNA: TGTGCCTGGAGAAGGGGGCCGGGGACTGAAGCTTTTTTT. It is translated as CAWRRGPGTEAFF.

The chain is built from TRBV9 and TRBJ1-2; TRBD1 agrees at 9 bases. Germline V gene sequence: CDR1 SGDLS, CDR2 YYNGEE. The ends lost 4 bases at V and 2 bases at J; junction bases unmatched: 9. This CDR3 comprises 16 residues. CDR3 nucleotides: TGTGCCAGCAGCCCGGGACAGGGTGGTCGAAACTATGGCTACACCTTC. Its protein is CASSPGQGGRNYGYTF.